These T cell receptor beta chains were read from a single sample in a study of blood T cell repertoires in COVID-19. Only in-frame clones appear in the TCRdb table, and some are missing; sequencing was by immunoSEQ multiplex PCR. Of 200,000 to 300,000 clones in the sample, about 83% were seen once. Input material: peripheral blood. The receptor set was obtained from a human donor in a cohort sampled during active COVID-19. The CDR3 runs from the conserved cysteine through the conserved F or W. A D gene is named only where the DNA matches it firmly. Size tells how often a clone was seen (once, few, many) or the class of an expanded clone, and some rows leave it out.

cdr3_aa: CASSPDGRNNEQFF
cdr3_nt: TGTGCCAGCTCACCGGACGGGAGGAACAATGAGCAGTTCTTC
clone_size: NA
d_call: TRBD2
v_call: TRBV18
j_call: TRBJ2-1

cdr3_aa: CASSAKDSSGNTIYF
cdr3_nt: TGCGCCAGCAGCGCTAAGGACAGCTCTGGAAACACCATATATTTT
clone_size: NA
d_call: NA
v_call: TRBV4-1
j_call: TRBJ1-3

cdr3_aa: CASSPRDRGRSETQYF
cdr3_nt: TGTGCCAGTAGCCCCCGGGACAGGGGGCGGTCAGAGACCCAGTACTTC
clone_size: NA
d_call: TRBD1
v_call: TRBV19
j_call: TRBJ2-5

cdr3_aa: CASSPPQRRTSTDTQYF
cdr3_nt: TGTGCCAGCTCACCACCTCAAAGGAGGACTAGCACAGATACGCAGTATTTT
clone_size: once
d_call: NA
v_call: TRBV18
j_call: TRBJ2-3

cdr3_aa: CASSPRLSSYNSPLHF
cdr3_nt: TGTGCCAGCAGCCCCAGGTTAAGCTCCTATAATTCACCCCTCCACTTT
clone_size: few
d_call: NA
v_call: TRBV9
j_call: TRBJ1-6

cdr3_aa: CASSSQGARSNQPQHF
cdr3_nt: TGTGCCAGCAGTTCCCAGGGGGCGCGGAGCAATCAGCCCCAGCATTTT
clone_size: few
d_call: TRBD1
v_call: TRBV2
j_call: TRBJ1-5

cdr3_aa: CATSREINSPLHF
cdr3_nt: TGTGCCACCAGCAGGGAGATAAATTCACCCCTCCACTTT
clone_size: NA
d_call: NA
v_call: TRBV15
j_call: TRBJ1-6

cdr3_aa: CASIMAGGYEQYF
cdr3_nt: TGTGCCAGCATAATGGCGGGAGGCTACGAGCAGTACTTC
clone_size: NA
d_call: TRBD2
v_call: TRBV6-5
j_call: TRBJ2-7

cdr3_aa: CASSLQGVDGYTF
cdr3_nt: TGTGCCAGCAGTTTACAGGGCGTGGATGGCTACACCTTC
clone_size: NA
d_call: NA
v_call: TRBV28
j_call: TRBJ1-2

cdr3_aa: CATSDQRGDTQYF
cdr3_nt: TGTGCCACCAGTGATCAAAGGGGGGATACGCAGTATTTT
clone_size: once
d_call: NA
v_call: TRBV24-1
j_call: TRBJ2-3

cdr3_aa: CASSKALWEWVPDTQYF
cdr3_nt: TGTGCCAGCAGCAAAGCGCTTTGGGAGTGGGTCCCAGATACGCAGTATTTT
clone_size: NA
d_call: NA
v_call: TRBV21-1
j_call: TRBJ2-3

cdr3_aa: CASRSTGGEAYEQYF
cdr3_nt: TGTGCCAGCAGGTCCACAGGGGGGGAAGCCTACGAGCAGTACTTC
clone_size: NA
d_call: NA
v_call: TRBV28
j_call: TRBJ2-7

cdr3_aa: CASSVYGRETQYF
cdr3_nt: TGTGCCAGCAGTGTTTATGGGCGAGAGACCCAGTACTTC
clone_size: NA
d_call: NA
v_call: TRBV2
j_call: TRBJ2-5

cdr3_aa: CASSIGGNNRGSYNEQFF
cdr3_nt: TGTGCCAGTAGTATAGGGGGAAACAACAGGGGTTCCTACAATGAGCAGTTCTTC
clone_size: NA
d_call: TRBD1
v_call: TRBV19
j_call: TRBJ2-1

cdr3_aa: CASSLPSGWSNQPQHF
cdr3_nt: TGTGCCAGCAGTCTCCCCTCGGGGTGGAGCAATCAGCCCCAGCATTTT
clone_size: medium-sized
d_call: NA
v_call: TRBV6-2/TRBV6-3
j_call: TRBJ1-5

cdr3_aa: CAWTREMNTEAFF
cdr3_nt: TGTGCCTGGACCCGGGAGATGAACACTGAAGCTTTCTTT
clone_size: once
d_call: NA
v_call: TRBV30
j_call: TRBJ1-1

cdr3_aa: CASSVESAEIYGYTF
cdr3_nt: TGTGCCAGCAGCGTAGAGTCGGCGGAAATCTATGGCTACACCTTC
clone_size: few
d_call: NA
v_call: TRBV9
j_call: TRBJ1-2

cdr3_aa: CASKEPGQGAFNEQFF
cdr3_nt: TGTGCCAGCAAGGAACCGGGACAGGGGGCGTTCAATGAGCAGTTCTTC
clone_size: NA
d_call: TRBD1
v_call: TRBV27
j_call: TRBJ2-1

cdr3_aa: CASSLSRNQPQHF
cdr3_nt: TGTGCCAGCAGCTTAAGTAGAAATCAGCCCCAGCATTTT
clone_size: NA
d_call: NA
v_call: TRBV11-1
j_call: TRBJ1-5

cdr3_aa: CASGGALGYGYTF
cdr3_nt: TGTGCCAGCGGAGGAGCCCTGGGCTATGGCTACACCTTC
clone_size: NA
d_call: NA
v_call: TRBV28
j_call: TRBJ1-2

cdr3_aa: CASSRDRGRQPQHF
cdr3_nt: TGTGCCAGCAGCCGGGACAGGGGTCGTCAGCCCCAGCATTTT
clone_size: NA
d_call: TRBD1
v_call: TRBV4-2
j_call: TRBJ1-5

cdr3_aa: CATGGRTGELFF
cdr3_nt: TGTGCCACGGGAGGTCGGACCGGGGAGCTGTTTTTT
clone_size: once
d_call: NA
v_call: TRBV24-1
j_call: TRBJ2-2

cdr3_aa: CASRGGAGRTEAFF
cdr3_nt: TGTGCCAGCCGAGGGGGGGCCGGTCGTACTGAAGCTTTCTTT
clone_size: NA
d_call: NA
v_call: TRBV28
j_call: TRBJ1-1

cdr3_aa: CATSDSAGGPYNEQFF
cdr3_nt: TGTGCCACCAGTGATTCAGCGGGGGGGCCTTACAATGAGCAGTTCTTC
clone_size: NA
d_call: TRBD2
v_call: TRBV24-1
j_call: TRBJ2-1

cdr3_aa: CASSLAGSGTGELFF
cdr3_nt: TGTGCCAGCAGCTTAGCCGGGAGTGGCACCGGGGAGCTGTTTTTT
clone_size: NA
d_call: NA
v_call: TRBV11-2
j_call: TRBJ2-2

cdr3_aa: CASSSRLAGENNEQFF
cdr3_nt: TGTGCCAGCAGCTCCCGGCTAGCGGGAGAGAACAATGAGCAGTTCTTC
clone_size: NA
d_call: TRBD2
v_call: TRBV7-6
j_call: TRBJ2-1

cdr3_aa: CASSVKTGDGGYTF
cdr3_nt: TGTGCCAGCAGCGTAAAAACAGGGGATGGTGGCTACACCTTC
clone_size: NA
d_call: TRBD1
v_call: TRBV9
j_call: TRBJ1-2

cdr3_aa: CASSLGGATDTQYF
cdr3_nt: TGTGCCAGCTCCCTGGGGGGGGCCACAGATACGCAGTATTTT
clone_size: NA
d_call: NA
v_call: TRBV18
j_call: TRBJ2-3

cdr3_aa: CASSLQGQETQYF
cdr3_nt: TGCGCCAGCAGCTTACAGGGACAAGAGACCCAGTACTTC
clone_size: NA
d_call: NA
v_call: TRBV5-1
j_call: TRBJ2-5

cdr3_aa: CASSFRAGYEQYF
cdr3_nt: TGTGCCAGCAGTTTTCGGGCAGGGTACGAGCAGTACTTC
clone_size: NA
d_call: NA
v_call: TRBV12-3/TRBV12-4
j_call: TRBJ2-7

cdr3_aa: CASSLGAREQYF
cdr3_nt: TGTGCCAGCAGCTTAGGGGCTCGCGAGCAGTACTTC
clone_size: NA
d_call: NA
v_call: TRBV7-2
j_call: TRBJ2-7

cdr3_aa: CASASGGEETQYF
cdr3_nt: TGCGCCAGCGCCTCGGGGGGGGAAGAGACCCAGTACTTC
clone_size: NA
d_call: TRBD2
v_call: TRBV4-1
j_call: TRBJ2-5

cdr3_aa: CASSSTGGGYGYTF
cdr3_nt: TGCGCCAGCAGCTCGACAGGGGGCGGCTATGGCTACACCTTC
clone_size: few
d_call: TRBD1
v_call: TRBV5-1
j_call: TRBJ1-2

cdr3_aa: CASSPGLGGPNEQFF
cdr3_nt: TGTGCCAGCAGCCCCGGACTGGGCGGGCCCAATGAGCAGTTCTTC
clone_size: NA
d_call: NA
v_call: TRBV27
j_call: TRBJ2-1

cdr3_aa: CASSLTRASGANVLTF
cdr3_nt: TGCGCCAGCAGCTTGACCAGGGCCTCTGGGGCCAACGTCCTGACTTTC
clone_size: NA
d_call: NA
v_call: TRBV5-1
j_call: TRBJ2-6

cdr3_aa: CASTATSGVSTDTQYF
cdr3_nt: TGTGCCAGCACCGCGACTAGCGGGGTGAGCACAGATACGCAGTATTTT
clone_size: NA
d_call: TRBD2
v_call: TRBV7-2
j_call: TRBJ2-3

cdr3_aa: CASSVPMAVEKLFF
cdr3_nt: TGTGCCAGCAGCGTTCCAATGGCAGTGGAAAAACTGTTTTTT
clone_size: NA
d_call: NA
v_call: TRBV6-5
j_call: TRBJ1-4

cdr3_aa: CASSQMDTQYF
cdr3_nt: TGTGCCAGCAGTCAGATGGATACGCAGTATTTT
clone_size: NA
d_call: NA
v_call: TRBV6-5
j_call: TRBJ2-3

cdr3_aa: CASIPGTGGNRNNEQFF
cdr3_nt: TGCGCCAGCATCCCCGGGACAGGGGGAAATAGGAACAATGAGCAGTTCTTC
clone_size: NA
d_call: TRBD1
v_call: TRBV10-1
j_call: TRBJ2-1

cdr3_aa: CASSLGGANTGELFF
cdr3_nt: TGTGCCAGCAGCTTGGGCGGGGCGAACACCGGGGAGCTGTTTTTT
clone_size: NA
d_call: NA
v_call: TRBV5-4
j_call: TRBJ2-2

cdr3_aa: CASSNKASGYNEQFF
cdr3_nt: TGTGCCAGCAGCAATAAGGCTAGCGGTTACAATGAGCAGTTCTTC
clone_size: few
d_call: NA
v_call: TRBV21-1
j_call: TRBJ2-1

cdr3_aa: CASRLTFANEKLFF
cdr3_nt: TGTGCCAGCAGGCTGACATTTGCTAATGAAAAACTGTTTTTT
clone_size: NA
d_call: NA
v_call: TRBV2
j_call: TRBJ1-4

cdr3_aa: CATDGGNEQYF
cdr3_nt: TGTGCCACGGACGGGGGTAACGAGCAGTACTTC
clone_size: NA
d_call: NA
v_call: TRBV24-1
j_call: TRBJ2-7

cdr3_aa: CASSFPSPGKNIQYF
cdr3_nt: TGTGCCAGCAGTTTCCCCAGTCCGGGTAAAAACATTCAGTACTTC
clone_size: NA
d_call: NA
v_call: TRBV28
j_call: TRBJ2-4

cdr3_aa: CASSLGTGNEKLFF
cdr3_nt: TGTGCCAGTAGCCTCGGGACAGGGAATGAAAAACTGTTTTTT
clone_size: NA
d_call: TRBD1
v_call: TRBV19
j_call: TRBJ1-4

cdr3_aa: CASSPSGTGVEKLFF
cdr3_nt: TGTGCCAGCAGCCCATCCGGGACAGGGGTTGAAAAACTGTTTTTT
clone_size: NA
d_call: TRBD1
v_call: TRBV7-9
j_call: TRBJ1-4

cdr3_aa: CASSKGATNEKLFF
cdr3_nt: TGCGCCAGCAGCAAGGGGGCAACTAATGAAAAACTGTTTTTT
clone_size: NA
d_call: NA
v_call: TRBV5-1
j_call: TRBJ1-4

cdr3_aa: CASSPYQGDYGYTF
cdr3_nt: TGTGCCAGCTCACCATATCAGGGGGACTATGGCTACACCTTC
clone_size: once
d_call: TRBD1
v_call: TRBV18
j_call: TRBJ1-2

cdr3_aa: CASSYSGTGRTEAFF
cdr3_nt: TGTGCCAGCAGTTACTCTGGGACAGGACGGACTGAAGCTTTCTTT
clone_size: once
d_call: TRBD1
v_call: TRBV6-5
j_call: TRBJ1-1

cdr3_aa: CASSTRGGGYEQYF
cdr3_nt: TGTGCCAGTAGTACCCGAGGGGGGGGATACGAGCAGTACTTC
clone_size: NA
d_call: NA
v_call: TRBV19
j_call: TRBJ2-7

cdr3_aa: CASSILAGDEQYF
cdr3_nt: TGTGCCAGTAGTATATTGGCGGGGGACGAGCAGTACTTC
clone_size: NA
d_call: TRBD2
v_call: TRBV19
j_call: TRBJ2-7

cdr3_aa: CAWSRRLGYTF
cdr3_nt: TGTGCCTGGAGTAGGAGGCTGGGCTACACCTTC
clone_size: few
d_call: NA
v_call: TRBV30
j_call: TRBJ1-2

cdr3_aa: CAWSGQAGNTIYF
cdr3_nt: TGTGCCTGGAGTGGCCAGGCTGGAAACACCATATATTTT
clone_size: NA
d_call: NA
v_call: TRBV30
j_call: TRBJ1-3